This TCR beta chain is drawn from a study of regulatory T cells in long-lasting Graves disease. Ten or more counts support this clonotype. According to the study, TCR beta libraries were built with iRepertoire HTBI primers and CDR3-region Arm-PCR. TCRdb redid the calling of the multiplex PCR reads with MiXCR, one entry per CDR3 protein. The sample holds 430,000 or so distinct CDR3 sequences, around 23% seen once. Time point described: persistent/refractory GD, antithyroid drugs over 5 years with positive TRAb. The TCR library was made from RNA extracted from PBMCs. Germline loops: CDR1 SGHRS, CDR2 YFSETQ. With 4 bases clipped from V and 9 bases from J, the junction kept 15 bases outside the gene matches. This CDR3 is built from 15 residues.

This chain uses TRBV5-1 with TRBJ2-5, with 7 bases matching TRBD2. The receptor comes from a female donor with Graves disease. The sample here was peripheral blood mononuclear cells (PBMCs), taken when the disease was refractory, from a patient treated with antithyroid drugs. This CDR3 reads CASSIPAGDRGAQYF. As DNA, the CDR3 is TGCGCCAGCAGCATCCCCGCGGGAGACAGAGGAGCCCAGTACTTC.